Detailed here is one T cell receptor (beta chain). The target antigen is unknown. This record belongs to a study of beta chain features in type 1 diabetes. As for the study in general: When patients were set against healthy donors, age, gender and cell yields were similar. General observations from the study: Moderate yet significant TCRB CDR3 shortening was seen in Type 1 diabetes patients in all four CD4+ subsets. The study found fewer insertions and more deletions at VDJ junctions in type 1 diabetes patients. Researchers reported that naive, central memory and Treg TCRB repertoires appeared more similar in patients than in healthy donors.

TCRB transcripts that were expressed got sequenced, as all of the isolated RNA had been reverse transcribed. Libraries were prepared by immunoSEQ multiplex PCR; TCRdb keeps only in-frame clonotypes and omits some of them. The sample contains around 430,000 clones, over 25% of which appear only once. The material sequenced was naive CD4+ T cells from blood. The receptor was isolated from a young man in good health.

Written as DNA, the CDR3 is TGTGCCAGCAGCGTGGGCAGAAGCACAGATACGCAGTATTTT. Amino acids: CASSVGRSTDTQYF. V and J are TRBV5-4 and TRBJ2-3; no definite D call. This CDR3 has 14 amino acids. Trimming cost V 4 bases and J 0 bases, with 9 bases left between them. Germline assignment: CDR1 SGHNT and CDR2 YYREEE (reference sequence).